The rows below give T cell receptor beta chains drawn from one sample of a study of cytomegalovirus exposure and HLA in healthy donors. The assay was immunoSEQ multiplex PCR, and TCRdb's table has in-frame clones only and misses some. The table lists about 160,000 clones, over 80% of them singletons. Material: PBMCs. Receptors originate from a male donor in good health and CMV-seropositive. Each CDR3 is given with its conserved first and last residue. The D gene is left open where the match is weak. Rows may omit the clone size; those that give it use once, few, many or a size class.

clone_size	v_call	d_call	j_call	cdr3_nt	cdr3_aa
.	TRBV5-1	TRBD2	TRBJ2-2	TGCGCCAGCAGCGGACTAGCGGCCTACACCGGGGAGCTGTTTTTT	CASSGLAAYTGELFF
.	TRBV18	.	TRBJ2-1	TGTGCCAGCTCGGAGGCCTCCTACAATGAGCAGTTCTTC	CASSEASYNEQFF
.	TRBV7-2	.	TRBJ1-1	TGTGCCAGCAGCCGGGTTTTAGGCCTGAACACTGAAGCTTTCTTT	CASSRVLGLNTEAFF
.	TRBV11-2	.	TRBJ1-1	TGTGCCAGCAGCTTAGATATTGCTGCTGGGGGGACTGAAGCTTTCTTT	CASSLDIAAGGTEAFF
.	TRBV30	TRBD2	TRBJ2-3	TGTGCCTGGAGTGGCGTACAGCGGGGCGGTGATACGCAGTATTTT	CAWSGVQRGGDTQYF
few	TRBV27	TRBD1	TRBJ2-6	TGTGCCAGCAGCCTCTCAGGGGGTTTAAGGGCCAACGTCCTGACTTTC	CASSLSGGLRANVLTF
.	TRBV6-1	.	TRBJ2-2	TGTGCCAGCAGTCCCAAAACGAACACCGGGGAGCTGTTTTTT	CASSPKTNTGELFF
.	TRBV7-6	.	TRBJ2-1	TGTGCCAGCAGCTCCCACAACTACAATGGGCAGTTCTTC	CASSSHNYNGQFF
.	TRBV7-9	.	TRBJ1-2	TGTTCCAGCACCCCTTCCGTACCTAGCTATGGCTACACCTTC	CSSTPSVPSYGYTF
.	TRBV28	.	TRBJ2-7	TGTGCCAGCAGGCCCAGGGGTGGCAACGAGCAGTACTTC	CASRPRGGNEQYF
.	TRBV7-2	.	TRBJ2-5	TGTGCCAGCAGCCCGATTCCGGGTAGGGGGCAAGAGACCCAGTACTTC	CASSPIPGRGQETQYF
.	TRBV5-1	.	TRBJ1-3	TGCGCCAGCAGCTCAGGCAACTCTGGAAACACCATATATTTT	CASSSGNSGNTIYF
.	TRBV7-6	.	TRBJ2-7	TGTGCCAGCAGCCCCGAGGGAAGCTCCTACGAGCAGTACTTC	CASSPEGSSYEQYF
few	TRBV7-2	TRBD2	TRBJ2-7	TGTGCCAGCGCACTCCTGGGACTAGCGGACGAGCAGTACTTC	CASALLGLADEQYF
.	TRBV28	.	TRBJ1-4	TGTGCCAGCAGTTTCAGGGGTTCGGAAAAACTGTTTTTT	CASSFRGSEKLFF
.	TRBV7-6	TRBD2	TRBJ2-1	TGTGCCAGCAGCTTACGGACTAGCGGGGTCTACAATGAGCAGTTCTTC	CASSLRTSGVYNEQFF
.	TRBV7-9	.	TRBJ1-1	TGTGCCAGCAGCTCCCCGGTGAACACTGAAGCTTTCTTT	CASSSPVNTEAFF
.	TRBV29-1	TRBD1	TRBJ2-7	TGCAGCGTTGAAGGGCAGGGGGCTAGAGAGCAGTACTTC	CSVEGQGAREQYF
.	TRBV2	.	TRBJ1-5	TGTGCCAGCAGTGTGGCCTATTCCCAATGGAGGCCCCAGCATTTT	CASSVAYSQWRPQHF
.	TRBV6-1	.	TRBJ1-2	TGTGCCAGCAGTGAAATCCCCGTCTTCTATGGCTACACCTTC	CASSEIPVFYGYTF
.	TRBV30	.	TRBJ1-1	TGTGCCTGGAGTGTAAGGGGAAGGGGCACTGAAGCTTTCTTT	CAWSVRGRGTEAFF
.	TRBV7-8	TRBD2	TRBJ2-2	TGTGCCAGCAGCTTCTCCTGGACTAGGGGAAACACCGGGGAGCTGTTTTTT	CASSFSWTRGNTGELFF
few	TRBV11-2	TRBD1	TRBJ2-4	TGTGCCAGCAGCACCACAGGGGACATTCAGTACTTC	CASSTTGDIQYF
.	TRBV20-1	.	TRBJ2-5	TGCAGTGCCCGGAGCGGGGAGACCCAGTACTTC	CSARSGETQYF
.	TRBV5-4	.	TRBJ2-3	TGTGCCAGCAGCCCTCTCGGCGCGGGAGATACGCAGTATTTT	CASSPLGAGDTQYF
.	TRBV7-3	TRBD2	TRBJ2-1	TGTGCCAGCAGCGGGCGAGCGGGCGGGAGCTCCTACAATGAGCAGTTCTTC	CASSGRAGGSSYNEQFF
.	TRBV6-5	.	TRBJ1-1	TGTGCCAGCAGTGTACAGGGTGTAAACACTGAAGCTTTCTTT	CASSVQGVNTEAFF
.	TRBV7-9	.	TRBJ2-1	TGTGCCAGCAGCGCCCTTTTCGGGATTTCCTACAATGAGCAGTTCTTC	CASSALFGISYNEQFF
few	TRBV11-3	TRBD2	TRBJ2-7	TGTGCCAGCAGCTTAGGAGGTCTAGCGGGAGGCCTCTCCTACGAGCAGTACTTC	CASSLGGLAGGLSYEQYF
.	TRBV5-1	.	TRBJ1-1	TGCGCCAGCAGCTTGGAGGGGGTGAACACTGAAGCTTTCTTT	CASSLEGVNTEAFF
.	TRBV27	.	TRBJ2-5	TGTGCCAGCAGTTTTACAGGGAGGGAAGAGACCCAGTACTTC	CASSFTGREETQYF
few	TRBV6-6	.	TRBJ2-5	TGTGCCAGCAGTTACTCGGAGTACCAAGAGACCCAGTACTTC	CASSYSEYQETQYF
.	TRBV13	TRBD1	TRBJ2-7	TGTGCCAGCAGCTTAGGGGGACAGGGAGACTACGAGCAGTACTTC	CASSLGGQGDYEQYF
.	TRBV7-9	.	TRBJ2-7	TGTGCCAGCAGCTTTTCGGGCGGGACAGCCCCCTACGAGCAGTACTTC	CASSFSGGTAPYEQYF
.	TRBV27	TRBD2	TRBJ2-7	TGTGCCAGCAGTTTCAGCGGGAGCTCCTACGAGCAGTACTTC	CASSFSGSSYEQYF
.	TRBV6-1	TRBD1	TRBJ1-6	TGTGCCAGCAGGTTGACAGGGGGTAATTCACCCCTCCACTTT	CASRLTGGNSPLHF
.	TRBV7-9	.	TRBJ1-2	TGTGCCAGCAGCTGGATATGGGGGGACTATGGCTACACCTTC	CASSWIWGDYGYTF
.	TRBV5-6	.	TRBJ1-1	TGTGCCAGCAGCCGACGGGTTGCTGAAGCTTTCTTT	CASSRRVAEAFF
few	TRBV6-5	.	TRBJ2-7	TGTGCCAGCAGGGGGGAGACAGGTAACCACGAGCAGTACTTC	CASRGETGNHEQYF
.	TRBV7-2	.	TRBJ2-2	TGTGCCAGCAGCCCGCGCGGGGGCGGGGCCACCGGGGAGCTGTTTTTT	CASSPRGGGATGELFF
.	TRBV27	.	TRBJ2-7	TGTGCCAGCAGTTTATCTTCAGGGGGGCTGGACGAGCAGTACTTC	CASSLSSGGLDEQYF
.	TRBV27	.	TRBJ1-4	TGTGCCAGCAGGGACGGGTCCAGGGATGAAAAACTGTTTTTT	CASRDGSRDEKLFF
once	TRBV5-6	TRBD1	TRBJ2-7	TGTGCCAGCAGCCCCCGGACAGGGGGCTACGAGCAGTACTTC	CASSPRTGGYEQYF
.	TRBV5-1	TRBD2	TRBJ2-7	TGCGCCAGCAGCTTGGCCCGTAGCGGGATTGATTACGAGCAGTACTTC	CASSLARSGIDYEQYF
.	TRBV5-1	TRBD2	TRBJ2-6	TGCGCCAGCAGCTCGGGACTAGTACCCTCTGGGGCCAACGTCCTGACTTTC	CASSSGLVPSGANVLTF
.	TRBV6-5	.	TRBJ2-5	TGTGCCAGCACCCGGAGGGCCCAAGAGACCCAGTACTTC	CASTRRAQETQYF
.	TRBV5-8	.	TRBJ2-5	TGTGCCAGCAGCGAAGGCAGGGTGGGAGAGACCCAGTACTTC	CASSEGRVGETQYF
.	TRBV28	.	TRBJ2-7	TGTGCCAGCAGTTTTGCGGCCTACGAGCAGTACTTC	CASSFAAYEQYF
few	TRBV27	TRBD1	TRBJ2-2	TGTGCCAGCATTCCGGCCGGGACAGGGAGCAGAGGGGAGCTGTTTTTT	CASIPAGTGSRGELFF
once	TRBV28	TRBD2	TRBJ2-2	TGTGCCAGCAGATCTGGGACTAGCGGGAGGGGCACCGGGGAGCTGTTTTTT	CASRSGTSGRGTGELFF
few	TRBV28	.	TRBJ1-6	TGTGCCAGCAGTCCCGGGAGCTCCTATAATTCACCCCTCCACTTT	CASSPGSSYNSPLHF
.	TRBV7-2	TRBD1	TRBJ2-7	TGTGCCAGCAGCTTCCGGGGACAGACCTACGAGCAGTACTTC	CASSFRGQTYEQYF